What follows are 8 T cell receptor beta chains derived from one specimen sequenced in a study of blood T cells in healthy people across ages. A sample-barcoded 5' primer and a J-beta primer mix were used in a second PCR of roughly 7 to 11 cycles. TCRdb called the 5' RACE reads again in MiXCR, with one record for every CDR3 protein. The sample shows under 2,000,000 distinct CDR3 sequences, about 50% of them seen only once. What was sequenced was blood. These receptors came from a woman between 40 and 55 years old in good health.

The chain combines TRBV11-2 with TRBJ2-1, with 9 positions matching TRBD2. From germline, CDR1 is SGHAT and CDR2 FQNNGV. Unmatched junction bases numbered 15, after V lost 0 bases and J lost 6 bases. The length of the CDR3 is 19 residues. CDR3 nucleotides: TGTGCCAGCAGCTTAGAGTACGGCGGAGCCAGCGGGGGGCCCAATGAGCAGTTCTTC. Protein: CASSLEYGGASGGPNEQFF. The full variable domain, its missing parts supplied by reference TRBV11-2 and TRBJ2-1, is EAGVAQSPRYKIIEKRQSVAFWCNPISGHATLYWYQQILGQGPKLLIQFQNNGVVDDSQLPKDRFSAERLKGVDSTLKIQPAKLEDSAVYLCASSLEYGGASGGPNEQFFGPGTRLTVL.

This clonotype was recorded a few times. DNA for the CDR3: TGTGCCAGCAGTTTAACAGGGGGGAGTGGACCCCTCCACTTT. Its translation: CASSLTGGSGPLHF. The J gene is TRBJ1-6, the V gene TRBV28, with 8 bases identical to TRBD1. This CDR3 contains 14 residues. V shed 2 bases and J 12 bases; nucleotides not matched to a gene: 6. Per the germline V gene, CDR1 is MDHEN and CDR2 is SYDVKM.

The chain couples TRBV20-1 to TRBJ2-6; TRBD1 matches at 9 bases. The CDR3 runs 22 residues. Germline-derived CDR1 and CDR2 are DFQATT and SNEGSKA (reference sequence). After removal of 2 bases from V and 0 bases from J, the junction contained 20 bases not matched to a gene. The CDR3 loop reads CSARNPDRPGQGQSSGANVLTF. The CDR3 DNA follows: TGCAGTGCTAGAAATCCCGACCGTCCGGGACAGGGCCAAAGCTCTGGGGCCAACGTCCTGACTTTC.

This clonotype was seen a few times. The chain has TRBV20-1 and TRBJ1-2, with D unclear. Trimming took off 0 bases at V and 4 bases at J, with 18 bases between the two ends. Germline CDR1 is DFQATT and CDR2 is SNEGSKA (reference sequence). The CDR3 runs 16 residues. The CDR3 region has the DNA TGCAGTGCTAGAGACTCAGCCTCCGATCTATCCTATGGCTACACCTTC. Protein product: CSARDSASDLSYGYTF.

The J gene is TRBJ2-1, the V gene TRBV7-2; D is ambiguous. The CDR3 has 14 amino acids. The V and J ends lost 2 bases and 2 bases respectively, with 7 bases between them. CDR1 and CDR2 (germline): SGHTA, FQGNSA. CDR3 nucleotides: TGTGCCAGCAGCTTACCGACTCCCTACAATGAGCAGTTCTTC. It specifies CASSLPTPYNEQFF.

The V and J genes are TRBV6-2 or TRBV6-3 and TRBJ1-5; tentatively, D is TRBD1 (6 bases). In germline, CDR1 is MNHEY, CDR2 SVGEGT. V dropped 4 bases and J dropped 6 bases, with 19 bases sitting between them. CDR3 length equals 16 residues. The CDR3 region is CASSSGQTGRVQPQHF. DNA of the CDR3: TGTGCCAGCAGTTCCGGACAGACCGGACGGGTTCAGCCCCAGCATTTT.

The chain recombines TRBV6-5 with TRBJ1-2; no clear D. CDR3 length equals 17 residues. Germline CDR1 is MNHEY and CDR2 is SVGAGI. Trimming removed 2 bases from V and 2 bases from J, with 18 bases in between. This CDR3 reads CASSYLRSLRSNYGYTF. The CDR3 DNA reads as TGTGCCAGCAGTTACCTACGTTCGCTTAGATCCAACTATGGCTACACCTTC.

This chain uses TRBV28 with TRBJ2-5, with TRBD2 identical over 13 bases. This CDR3 is built from 15 residues. V lost 6 bases to trimming and J lost 3 bases; unmatched junction nucleotides: 4. The germline V gene has CDR1 MDHEN and CDR2 SYDVKM. CDR3 region: CASRGLAGSKETQYF. The DNA of the CDR3 is TGTGCCAGCAGGGGACTAGCGGGGTCTAAAGAGACCCAGTACTTC. Full variable domain (remainder filled in from reference TRBV28 and TRBJ2-5): DVKVTQSSRYLVKRTGEKVFLECVQDMDHENMFWYRQDPGLGLRLIYFSYDVKMKEKGDIPEGYSVSREKKERFSLILESASTNQTSMYLCASRGLAGSKETQYFGPGTRLLVL.